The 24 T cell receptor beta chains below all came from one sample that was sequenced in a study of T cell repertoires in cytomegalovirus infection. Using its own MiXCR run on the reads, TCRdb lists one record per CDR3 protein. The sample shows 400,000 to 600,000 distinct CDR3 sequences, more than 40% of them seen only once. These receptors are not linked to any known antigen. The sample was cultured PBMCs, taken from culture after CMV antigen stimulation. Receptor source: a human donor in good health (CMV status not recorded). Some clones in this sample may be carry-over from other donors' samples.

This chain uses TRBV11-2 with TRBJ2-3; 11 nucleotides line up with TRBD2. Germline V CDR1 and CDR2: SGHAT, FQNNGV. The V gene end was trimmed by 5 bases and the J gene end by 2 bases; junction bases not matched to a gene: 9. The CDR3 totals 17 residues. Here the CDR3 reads CASSSGLAGFLTDTQYF. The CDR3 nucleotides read TGTGCCAGCAGCAGTGGACTAGCGGGTTTTCTCACAGATACGCAGTATTTT.

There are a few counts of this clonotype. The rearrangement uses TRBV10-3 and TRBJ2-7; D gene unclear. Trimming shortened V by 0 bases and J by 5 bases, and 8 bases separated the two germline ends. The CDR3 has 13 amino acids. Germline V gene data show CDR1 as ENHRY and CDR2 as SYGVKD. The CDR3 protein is CAISESRDHEQYF. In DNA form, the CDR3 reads TGTGCCATCAGTGAGTCGAGAGACCACGAGCAGTACTTC.

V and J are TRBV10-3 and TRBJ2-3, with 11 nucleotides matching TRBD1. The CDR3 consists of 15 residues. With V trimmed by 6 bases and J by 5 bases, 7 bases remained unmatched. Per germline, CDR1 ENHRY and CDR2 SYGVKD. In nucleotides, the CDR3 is TGTGCCATCAGGTCCGGGACAGGGGGTTTAGATACGCAGTATTTT. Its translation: CAIRSGTGGLDTQYF.

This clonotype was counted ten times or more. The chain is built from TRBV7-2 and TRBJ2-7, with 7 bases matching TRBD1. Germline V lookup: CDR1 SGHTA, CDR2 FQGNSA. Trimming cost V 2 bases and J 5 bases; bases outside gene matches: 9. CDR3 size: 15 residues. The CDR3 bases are TGTGCCAGCAGCTTATCGGGAAGGGGGCGCGACGAGCAGTACTTC. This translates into CASSLSGRGRDEQYF.

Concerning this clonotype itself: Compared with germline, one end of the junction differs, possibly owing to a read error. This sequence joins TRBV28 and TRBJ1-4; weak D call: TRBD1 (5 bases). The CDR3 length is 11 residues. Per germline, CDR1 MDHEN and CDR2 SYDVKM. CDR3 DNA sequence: TGTGCCAGCAGTGCCTGGGACGGCTTAACTTTT. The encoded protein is CASSAWDGLTF.

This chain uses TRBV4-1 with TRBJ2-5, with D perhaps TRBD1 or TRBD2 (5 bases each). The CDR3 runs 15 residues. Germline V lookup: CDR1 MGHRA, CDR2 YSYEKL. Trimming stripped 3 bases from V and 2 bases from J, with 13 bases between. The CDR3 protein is CASSQNGAPQETQYF. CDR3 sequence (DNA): TGCGCCAGCAGCCAGAACGGGGCCCCGCAAGAGACCCAGTACTTC.

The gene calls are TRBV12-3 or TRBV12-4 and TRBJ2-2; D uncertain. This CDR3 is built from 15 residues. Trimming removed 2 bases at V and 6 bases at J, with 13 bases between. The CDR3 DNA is TGTGCCAGCAGTTTATTCAGATCCCTGGCCGGGGAGCTGTTTTTT. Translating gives CASSLFRSLAGELFF.

The CDR3 loop reads CASSLWNTIYF. The CDR3 DNA reads as TGTGCCAGCAGCTTGTGGAACACCATATATTTT. This chain links TRBV7-2 with TRBJ1-3; D is undetermined. Germline loops: CDR1 SGHTA, CDR2 FQGNSA. The CDR3 covers 11 residues. V dropped 3 bases and J dropped 7 bases, with 4 bases sitting between them. The full variable domain, in which reference TRBV7-2 and TRBJ1-3 provide the parts outside the CDR3, is GAGVSQSPSNKVTEKGKDVELRCDPISGHTALYWYRQSLGQGLEFLIYFQGNSAPDKSGLPSDRFSAERTGGSVSTLTIQRTQQEDSAVYLCASSLWNTIYFGEGSWLTVV.

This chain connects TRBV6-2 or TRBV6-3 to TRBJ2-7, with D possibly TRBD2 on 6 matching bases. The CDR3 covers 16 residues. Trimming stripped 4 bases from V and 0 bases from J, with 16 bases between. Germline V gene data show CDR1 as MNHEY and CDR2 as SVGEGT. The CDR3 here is CASSLRGGLISYEQYF. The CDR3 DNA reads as TGTGCCAGCAGTTTAAGGGGAGGTCTCATCTCCTACGAGCAGTACTTC.

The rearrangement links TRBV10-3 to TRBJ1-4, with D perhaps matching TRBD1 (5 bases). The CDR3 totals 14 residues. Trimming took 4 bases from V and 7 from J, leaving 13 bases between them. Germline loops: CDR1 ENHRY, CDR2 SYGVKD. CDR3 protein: CAISGGRDGEKLFF. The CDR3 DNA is TGTGCCATCAGTGGGGGCAGGGACGGTGAAAAACTGTTTTTT.

The CDR3 coding sequence is TGTGCCAGCAGTGAACCGACTAGCGCGAACCAAGAGACCCAGTACTTC. Protein sequence: CASSEPTSANQETQYF. The V and J genes are TRBV25-1 and TRBJ2-5, with 8 positions matching TRBD2. The germline CDR1 and CDR2 sequences are MGHDK and SYGVNS. V shed 2 bases and J 0 bases; nucleotides not matched to a gene: 5. This CDR3 has 16 amino acids.

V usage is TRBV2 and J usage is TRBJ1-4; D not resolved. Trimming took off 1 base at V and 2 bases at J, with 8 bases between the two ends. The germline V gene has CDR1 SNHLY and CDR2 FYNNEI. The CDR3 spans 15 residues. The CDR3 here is CASSEGRKTNEKLFF. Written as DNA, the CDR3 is TGTGCCAGCAGTGAAGGCAGAAAGACTAATGAAAAACTGTTTTTT.

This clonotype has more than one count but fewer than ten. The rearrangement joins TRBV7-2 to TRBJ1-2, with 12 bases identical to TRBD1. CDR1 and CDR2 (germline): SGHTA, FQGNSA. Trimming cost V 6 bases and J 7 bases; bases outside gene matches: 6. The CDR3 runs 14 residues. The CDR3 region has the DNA TGTGCCAGCAGTGGGACAGGGGGCGTAGGTGGCTACACCTTC. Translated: CASSGTGGVGGYTF.

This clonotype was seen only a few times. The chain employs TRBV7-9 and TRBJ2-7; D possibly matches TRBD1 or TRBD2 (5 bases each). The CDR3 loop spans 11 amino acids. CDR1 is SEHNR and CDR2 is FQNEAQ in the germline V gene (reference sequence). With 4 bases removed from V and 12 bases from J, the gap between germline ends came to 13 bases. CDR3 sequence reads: CASSSGGSPYF. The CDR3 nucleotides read TGTGCCAGCAGCTCTGGGGGAAGCCCGTACTTC.

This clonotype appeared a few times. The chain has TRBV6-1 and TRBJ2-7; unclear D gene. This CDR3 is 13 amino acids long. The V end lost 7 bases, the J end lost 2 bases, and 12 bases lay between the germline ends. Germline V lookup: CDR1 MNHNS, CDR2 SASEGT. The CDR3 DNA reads TGTGCCAGCACTAGAGACGTTACCTACGAGCAGTACTTC. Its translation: CASTRDVTYEQYF.

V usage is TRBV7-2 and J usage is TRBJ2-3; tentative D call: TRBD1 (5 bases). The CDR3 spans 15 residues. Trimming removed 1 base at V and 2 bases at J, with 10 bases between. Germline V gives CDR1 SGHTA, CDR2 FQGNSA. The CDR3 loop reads CASSLDGGHTDTQYF. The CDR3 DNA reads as TGTGCCAGCAGCTTAGACGGCGGACACACAGATACGCAGTATTTT.

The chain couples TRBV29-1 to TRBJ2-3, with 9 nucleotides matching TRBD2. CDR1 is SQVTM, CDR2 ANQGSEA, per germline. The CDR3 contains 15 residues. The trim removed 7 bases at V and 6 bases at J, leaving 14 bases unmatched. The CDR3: CSASPNVAGEDTQYF. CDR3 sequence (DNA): TGCAGCGCCAGCCCCAATGTAGCGGGAGAGGATACGCAGTATTTT.

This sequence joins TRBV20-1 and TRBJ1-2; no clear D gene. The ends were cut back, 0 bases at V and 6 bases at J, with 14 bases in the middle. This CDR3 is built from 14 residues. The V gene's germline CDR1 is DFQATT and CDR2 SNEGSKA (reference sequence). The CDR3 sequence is CSARDLRTWDGYTF. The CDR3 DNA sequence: TGCAGTGCTAGAGACCTCAGGACCTGGGATGGCTACACCTTC.

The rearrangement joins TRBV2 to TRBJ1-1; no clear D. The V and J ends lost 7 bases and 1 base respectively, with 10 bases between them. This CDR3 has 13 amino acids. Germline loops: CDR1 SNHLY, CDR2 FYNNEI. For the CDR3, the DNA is TGTGCCAGCATGCCAGAAAGGAACACTGAAGCTTTCTTT. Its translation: CASMPERNTEAFF.

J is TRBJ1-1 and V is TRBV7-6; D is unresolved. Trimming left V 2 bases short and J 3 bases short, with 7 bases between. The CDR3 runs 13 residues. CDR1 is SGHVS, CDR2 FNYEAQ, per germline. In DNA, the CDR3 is TGTGCCAGCAGCTTATCTACGGACACTGAAGCTTTCTTT. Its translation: CASSLSTDTEAFF.

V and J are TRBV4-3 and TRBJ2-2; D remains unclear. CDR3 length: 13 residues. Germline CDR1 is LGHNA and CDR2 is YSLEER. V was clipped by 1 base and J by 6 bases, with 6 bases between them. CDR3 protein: CASSQGVAGELFF. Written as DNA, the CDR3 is TGCGCCAGCAGCCAAGGGGTTGCCGGGGAGCTGTTTTTT.

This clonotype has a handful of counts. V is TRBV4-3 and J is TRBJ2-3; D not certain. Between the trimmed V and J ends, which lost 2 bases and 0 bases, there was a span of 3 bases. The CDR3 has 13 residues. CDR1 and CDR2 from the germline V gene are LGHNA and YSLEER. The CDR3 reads CASSQTSTDTQYF. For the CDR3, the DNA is TGCGCCAGCAGCCAAACAAGCACAGATACGCAGTATTTT.

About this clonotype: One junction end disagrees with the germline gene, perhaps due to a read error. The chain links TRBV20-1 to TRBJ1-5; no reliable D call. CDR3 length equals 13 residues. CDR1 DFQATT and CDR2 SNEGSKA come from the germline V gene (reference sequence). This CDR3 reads CSARGQFNQPQHF. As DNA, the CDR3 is TGCAGTGCAAGAGGCCAGTTCAATCAGCCCCAGCATTTT.

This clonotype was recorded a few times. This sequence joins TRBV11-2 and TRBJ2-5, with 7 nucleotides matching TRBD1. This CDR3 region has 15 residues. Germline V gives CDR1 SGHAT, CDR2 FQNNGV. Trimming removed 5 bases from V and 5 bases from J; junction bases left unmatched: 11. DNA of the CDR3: TGTGCCAGCAGCGACCACAGGGGACCTTCCGAGACCCAGTACTTC. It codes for CASSDHRGPSETQYF.